A selection of T cell receptor beta chains follows, all from one sample in a study of blood T cell repertoires in COVID-19. Measured with immunoSEQ multiplex PCR; TCRdb has only the in-frame clones, and not every one. This table has some 250,000 clones, about 85% appearing once. Source material: peripheral blood. These receptors were taken from a man aged 25-45 years who had recovered from COVID-19. Each CDR3 is given with its conserved first and last residue. Fields, in order: CDR3 length, D gene, V gene, J gene, clone size, CDR3 DNA, CDR3 protein. The D gene is left open where the match is weak. Clone size, where shown, is once, few, many, or a class for clones that have expanded.

CDR3 length: 14; D gene: NA; V gene: TRBV7-9; J gene: TRBJ1-4; clone size: NA; CDR3 DNA: TGTGCCAGCAGCTTAGATCCGACTAATGAAAAACTGTTTTTT; CDR3 protein: CASSLDPTNEKLFF
CDR3 length: 14; D gene: NA; V gene: TRBV6-2/TRBV6-3; J gene: TRBJ2-1; clone size: NA; CDR3 DNA: TGTGCCAGCAGTTACTCAACAGGGTCAAATGAGCAGTTCTTC; CDR3 protein: CASSYSTGSNEQFF
CDR3 length: 13; D gene: NA; V gene: TRBV27; J gene: TRBJ1-1; clone size: NA; CDR3 DNA: TGTGCCAGCAGACCAGGAGGGGAAACTGAAGCTTTCTTT; CDR3 protein: CASRPGGETEAFF
CDR3 length: 14; D gene: NA; V gene: TRBV5-1; J gene: TRBJ2-3; clone size: NA; CDR3 DNA: TGCGCCAGCAGCCCGGGACCGGGGGCAGATACGCAGTATTTT; CDR3 protein: CASSPGPGADTQYF
CDR3 length: 17; D gene: NA; V gene: TRBV7-9; J gene: TRBJ2-3; clone size: NA; CDR3 DNA: TGTGCCAGCAGCTTAGGTCTCCGGACTGGCGGAACAGATACGCAGTATTTT; CDR3 protein: CASSLGLRTGGTDTQYF
CDR3 length: 14; D gene: NA; V gene: TRBV7-9; J gene: TRBJ2-1; clone size: NA; CDR3 DNA: TGTGCCAGCAGCCCCCCGGTAGACCGAGGTGAGCAGTTCTTC; CDR3 protein: CASSPPVDRGEQFF
CDR3 length: 14; D gene: NA; V gene: TRBV18; J gene: TRBJ1-1; clone size: once; CDR3 DNA: TGTGCCAGCTCACCGGGCGAGGGATCCGGTGAAGCTTTCTTT; CDR3 protein: CASSPGEGSGEAFF
CDR3 length: 14; D gene: NA; V gene: TRBV14; J gene: TRBJ2-1; clone size: NA; CDR3 DNA: TGTGCCAGCAGCCAAGACACCGTCGCCAGGGAGCAGTTCTTC; CDR3 protein: CASSQDTVAREQFF
CDR3 length: 17; D gene: TRBD2; V gene: TRBV4-2; J gene: TRBJ2-3; clone size: NA; CDR3 DNA: TGTGCCAGCAGCCAAGAATCCGGGACTAGTCCCACAGATACGCAGTATTTT; CDR3 protein: CASSQESGTSPTDTQYF
CDR3 length: 13; D gene: TRBD2; V gene: TRBV5-4; J gene: TRBJ2-7; clone size: NA; CDR3 DNA: TGTGCCAGCGGGGAGGTAGGGAGGGACGAGCAGTACTTC; CDR3 protein: CASGEVGRDEQYF
CDR3 length: 15; D gene: NA; V gene: TRBV4-1; J gene: TRBJ1-5; clone size: few; CDR3 DNA: TGCGCCAGCAGCCAAGTCGGCAGGCCTGATCAGCCCCAGCATTTT; CDR3 protein: CASSQVGRPDQPQHF
CDR3 length: 15; D gene: NA; V gene: TRBV7-3; J gene: TRBJ1-1; clone size: NA; CDR3 DNA: TGTGCCAGCAGCCCCGAGGACAGATTGAACACTGAAGCTTTCTTT; CDR3 protein: CASSPEDRLNTEAFF
CDR3 length: 16; D gene: TRBD2; V gene: TRBV5-1; J gene: TRBJ2-2; clone size: NA; CDR3 DNA: TGCGCCAGCAGCTTACCCAGCGGGGGGATCACCGGGGAGCTGTTTTTT; CDR3 protein: CASSLPSGGITGELFF
CDR3 length: 14; D gene: NA; V gene: TRBV10-3; J gene: TRBJ1-1; clone size: NA; CDR3 DNA: TGTGCCATCTCCATGGGGCAGGGAAACACTGAAGCTTTCTTT; CDR3 protein: CAISMGQGNTEAFF
CDR3 length: 15; D gene: NA; V gene: TRBV2; J gene: TRBJ2-6; clone size: few; CDR3 DNA: TGTGCCAGCAGTGCCGACAGCTCTGGGGCCAACGTCCTGACTTTC; CDR3 protein: CASSADSSGANVLTF
CDR3 length: 14; D gene: TRBD2; V gene: TRBV9; J gene: TRBJ2-3; clone size: NA; CDR3 DNA: TGTGCCAGCAGACCTAGCGGGGTTCCAGATACGCAGTATTTT; CDR3 protein: CASRPSGVPDTQYF
CDR3 length: 13; D gene: TRBD1; V gene: TRBV23-1; J gene: TRBJ1-6; clone size: NA; CDR3 DNA: TGCGCCAGCAGCGGGACAGGTAATTCACCCCTCCACTTT; CDR3 protein: CASSGTGNSPLHF
CDR3 length: 16; D gene: TRBD2; V gene: TRBV19; J gene: TRBJ2-1; clone size: NA; CDR3 DNA: TGTGCCAGTAGTATATTCAGGGCGGGGGGCAACAATGAGCAGTTCTTC; CDR3 protein: CASSIFRAGGNNEQFF
CDR3 length: 13; D gene: NA; V gene: TRBV29-1; J gene: TRBJ1-1; clone size: NA; CDR3 DNA: TGCAGCGTTGTTGCGATCCTGAACACTGAAGCTTTCTTT; CDR3 protein: CSVVAILNTEAFF
CDR3 length: 13; D gene: TRBD1; V gene: TRBV2; J gene: TRBJ2-3; clone size: NA; CDR3 DNA: TGTGCCAGCAGTGGGGGACAGAAAGATACGCAGTATTTT; CDR3 protein: CASSGGQKDTQYF
CDR3 length: 18; D gene: NA; V gene: TRBV15; J gene: TRBJ2-5; clone size: NA; CDR3 DNA: TGTGCCACCAGCAGAGATAAGTCAGGGTTCGGGTTATTGGAGACCCAGTACTTC; CDR3 protein: CATSRDKSGFGLLETQYF
CDR3 length: 15; D gene: NA; V gene: TRBV19; J gene: TRBJ2-2; clone size: many; CDR3 DNA: TGTGCCAGTAGGGGTTCTGACAGGAACACCGGGGAGCTGTTTTTT; CDR3 protein: CASRGSDRNTGELFF
CDR3 length: 13; D gene: NA; V gene: TRBV19; J gene: TRBJ1-1; clone size: NA; CDR3 DNA: TGTGCCAGTAGTATAATATTCCCAGGGCGAGCTTTCTTT; CDR3 protein: CASSIIFPGRAFF
CDR3 length: 17; D gene: NA; V gene: TRBV4-1; J gene: TRBJ2-1; clone size: NA; CDR3 DNA: TGCGCCAGCAGCCAAGCCCCCGTTAACAGGGTCGGGGATGAGCAGTTCTTC; CDR3 protein: CASSQAPVNRVGDEQFF
CDR3 length: 17; D gene: TRBD1; V gene: TRBV2; J gene: TRBJ2-3; clone size: NA; CDR3 DNA: TGTGCCAGCAGTGAATTTCAATTGGGACAGTGGACAGATACGCAGTATTTT; CDR3 protein: CASSEFQLGQWTDTQYF
CDR3 length: 14; D gene: NA; V gene: TRBV28; J gene: TRBJ1-4; clone size: NA; CDR3 DNA: TGTGCCATCCAACAGGCAGGTCAACTCGGAAAACTGTTTTTT; CDR3 protein: CAIQQAGQLGKLFF
CDR3 length: 17; D gene: TRBD1; V gene: TRBV19; J gene: TRBJ1-5; clone size: NA; CDR3 DNA: TGTGCCAGTAGTGGGGCGGTCGGACAGGCCCTAAATCAGCCCCAGCATTTT; CDR3 protein: CASSGAVGQALNQPQHF
CDR3 length: 16; D gene: TRBD1; V gene: TRBV6-1; J gene: TRBJ2-2; clone size: once; CDR3 DNA: TGTGCCAGCAGTGAAGGGACAGGGGGGTGGACCGGGGAGCTGTTTTTT; CDR3 protein: CASSEGTGGWTGELFF
CDR3 length: 17; D gene: NA; V gene: TRBV4-1; J gene: TRBJ2-6; clone size: NA; CDR3 DNA: TGCGCCAGCAGACTAGAAGTAGCGAGCTCTGGGGCCAACGTCCTGACTTTC; CDR3 protein: CASRLEVASSGANVLTF
CDR3 length: 15; D gene: NA; V gene: TRBV2; J gene: TRBJ2-5; clone size: NA; CDR3 DNA: TGTGCCAGCAGACTCGGCGACCTACGGGAGGAGACCCAGTACTTC; CDR3 protein: CASRLGDLREETQYF
CDR3 length: 13; D gene: NA; V gene: TRBV5-4; J gene: TRBJ1-6; clone size: NA; CDR3 DNA: TGTGCCAGCAGCCAAGAGGCGAATTCACCCCTCCACTTT; CDR3 protein: CASSQEANSPLHF
CDR3 length: 12; D gene: NA; V gene: TRBV7-9; J gene: TRBJ2-1; clone size: NA; CDR3 DNA: TGTGCCAGCGGGGGCCCGAACAATGAGCAGTTCTTC; CDR3 protein: CASGGPNNEQFF
CDR3 length: 15; D gene: TRBD1; V gene: TRBV10-3; J gene: TRBJ1-2; clone size: NA; CDR3 DNA: TGTGCCATCAGTGAAGGTGACAGGGAAATAATCGGCTACACCTTC; CDR3 protein: CAISEGDREIIGYTF
CDR3 length: 16; D gene: TRBD2; V gene: TRBV13; J gene: TRBJ2-4; clone size: once; CDR3 DNA: TGTGCCAGCAGCTCTTGGACTAGCGGAGGGTCGGCCATTCAGTACTTC; CDR3 protein: CASSSWTSGGSAIQYF
CDR3 length: 14; D gene: TRBD2; V gene: TRBV5-4; J gene: TRBJ2-5; clone size: NA; CDR3 DNA: TGTGCCAGCAGCTCGACGGGGGGGGAGGAGACCCAGTACTTC; CDR3 protein: CASSSTGGEETQYF
CDR3 length: 14; D gene: NA; V gene: TRBV3-1/TRBV3-2; J gene: TRBJ2-1; clone size: NA; CDR3 DNA: TGTGCCAGCAGCCAAGGAGGCAACTACAATGAGCAGTTCTTC; CDR3 protein: CASSQGGNYNEQFF
CDR3 length: 13; D gene: TRBD2; V gene: TRBV2; J gene: TRBJ2-1; clone size: NA; CDR3 DNA: TGTGCCATCCTAGCGGGGTTCTACAATGAGCAGTTCTTC; CDR3 protein: CAILAGFYNEQFF
CDR3 length: 15; D gene: NA; V gene: TRBV19; J gene: TRBJ1-2; clone size: NA; CDR3 DNA: TGTGCCAGTAGTATAGATCAATATCAACCAGGGGGCTACACCTTC; CDR3 protein: CASSIDQYQPGGYTF
CDR3 length: 13; D gene: NA; V gene: TRBV11-2; J gene: TRBJ2-5; clone size: NA; CDR3 DNA: TGTGCCAGCAGCTCAGGACTCCAAGAGACCCAGTACTTC; CDR3 protein: CASSSGLQETQYF
CDR3 length: 15; D gene: NA; V gene: TRBV11-2; J gene: TRBJ1-6; clone size: NA; CDR3 DNA: TGTGCCAGCGGGGGGGGGCAGATTTATAATTCACCCCTCCACTTT; CDR3 protein: CASGGGQIYNSPLHF
CDR3 length: 16; D gene: TRBD1; V gene: TRBV6-1; J gene: TRBJ2-4; clone size: NA; CDR3 DNA: TGTGCCAGCAGTGAAGGCAGGGGGTTTGGCAAAAACATTCAGTACTTC; CDR3 protein: CASSEGRGFGKNIQYF
CDR3 length: 13; D gene: TRBD2; V gene: TRBV27; J gene: TRBJ2-7; clone size: NA; CDR3 DNA: TGTGCCAGCAGGCTAGCGGGGGCCTACGAGCAGTACTTC; CDR3 protein: CASRLAGAYEQYF
CDR3 length: 14; D gene: NA; V gene: TRBV5-6; J gene: TRBJ2-7; clone size: NA; CDR3 DNA: TGTGCCAGCAGCTCGACTGCCCTTACCTACGAGCAGTACTTC; CDR3 protein: CASSSTALTYEQYF
CDR3 length: 15; D gene: NA; V gene: TRBV28; J gene: TRBJ1-2; clone size: NA; CDR3 DNA: TGTGCCAGCAGTTTAATAGCGGCGGGGGCGGGTGGCTACACCTTC; CDR3 protein: CASSLIAAGAGGYTF
CDR3 length: 14; D gene: NA; V gene: TRBV3-1/TRBV3-2; J gene: TRBJ1-2; clone size: NA; CDR3 DNA: TGTGCCAGCAGCCAAGAGGCTGCCTCCTATGGCTACACCTTC; CDR3 protein: CASSQEAASYGYTF
CDR3 length: 13; D gene: NA; V gene: TRBV7-2; J gene: TRBJ2-2; clone size: once; CDR3 DNA: TGTGCCAGCAGCTTACTCCTAACCGGGGAGCTGTTTTTT; CDR3 protein: CASSLLLTGELFF
CDR3 length: 15; D gene: TRBD1; V gene: TRBV5-5; J gene: TRBJ2-4; clone size: NA; CDR3 DNA: TGTGCCAGCAGCCTTGGGACAGGGCGAGCGGTCATTCAGTACTTC; CDR3 protein: CASSLGTGRAVIQYF
CDR3 length: 15; D gene: NA; V gene: TRBV6-1; J gene: TRBJ2-7; clone size: NA; CDR3 DNA: TGTGCCAGCAGTGAAGCACGGGGGAGGCCCTACGAGCAGTACTTC; CDR3 protein: CASSEARGRPYEQYF
CDR3 length: 12; D gene: TRBD2; V gene: TRBV12-3/TRBV12-4; J gene: TRBJ2-1; clone size: NA; CDR3 DNA: TGTGCCACCCGGACTAGCGGGGGTGAGCAGTTCTTC; CDR3 protein: CATRTSGGEQFF
CDR3 length: 19; D gene: TRBD1; V gene: TRBV5-6; J gene: TRBJ2-5; clone size: NA; CDR3 DNA: TGTGCCAGCAGCTTGTGGACAGGGCCGACGGGGCTAATTGTCGAGACCCAGTACTTC; CDR3 protein: CASSLWTGPTGLIVETQYF
CDR3 length: 14; D gene: TRBD1; V gene: TRBV5-4; J gene: TRBJ1-2; clone size: NA; CDR3 DNA: TGTGCCAGCAGCTTGCCGCGACAGGGAAGCGGCTACACCTTC; CDR3 protein: CASSLPRQGSGYTF
CDR3 length: 16; D gene: TRBD1; V gene: TRBV5-6; J gene: TRBJ2-2; clone size: NA; CDR3 DNA: TGTGCCAGCAGCTTGGGACAGGGGGTGAACACCGGGGAGCTGTTTTTT; CDR3 protein: CASSLGQGVNTGELFF